The 32 T cell receptor beta chains given below trace back to one sample, sequenced in a study of identical twins. One entry per CDR3 protein results from TCRdb running MiXCR on the 5' RACE reads. The sample contains approximately 500,000 distinct CDR3 sequences, 24% of which appear only once. The sample was also linked to a second study, of T cells expressing NK-cell markers.

The sequenced sample consisted of CD4+ T cells sorted from blood. Source of these receptors: a woman aged 18-29 years in good health.

The chain has TRBV6-1 and TRBJ1-1, with D possibly TRBD1 on 5 matching bases. This CDR3 has 17 residues. The V gene's germline CDR1 is MNHNS and CDR2 SASEGT. V lost 6 bases and J lost 1, with 21 bases in between. CDR3 loop: CASSLGQAPGANTEAFF. In DNA, the CDR3 is TGTGCCAGCAGCCTTGGGCAGGCCCCCGGGGCGAACACTGAAGCTTTCTTT.

This clonotype showed up just a few times. The chain couples TRBV5-1 to TRBJ2-2; perhaps TRBD2 as D (5 bases). The germline V gene encodes CDR1 SGHRS and CDR2 YFSETQ. The CDR3 sequence is 15 residues long. V lost 0 bases to trimming and J lost 3 bases, with 9 bases between them. The CDR3 DNA sequence: TGCGCCAGCAGCTTGGTTCTAGCCGACACCGGGGAGCTGTTTTTT. Its translation is CASSLVLADTGELFF.

Only a few counts were recorded for this clonotype. V and J are TRBV12-3 or TRBV12-4 and TRBJ1-2; D unresolved. The CDR3 has 15 amino acids. Trimming cost V 1 base and J 5 bases, with 14 bases left between them. CDR3 sequence reads: CASSLGAGRMYGYTF. The CDR3 DNA is TGTGCCAGCAGTTTAGGTGCTGGACGGATGTATGGCTACACCTTC.

CDR3 region: CASSPGGRSDEQFF. As DNA, the CDR3 is TGTGCCAGCAGTCCGGGGGGCCGGTCGGATGAGCAGTTCTTC. This chain links TRBV12-3 or TRBV12-4 with TRBJ2-1, with D possibly being TRBD2 (7 bases). The CDR3 runs to 14 residues. V was pared by 5 bases and J by 8 bases, with 16 bases between.

In this sample, this clonotype turned up many times. The chain uses TRBV15 and TRBJ1-2; maybe TRBD1 (5 bases). V was pared by 2 bases and J by 8 bases, with 9 bases between. From germline, CDR1 is LNHNV and CDR2 YYDKDF (reference sequence). The CDR3 contains 12 residues. CDR3 amino acids: CATSRFRQGYTF. CDR3 coding DNA: TGTGCCACCAGCAGATTCCGACAGGGCTACACCTTC.

The chain joins TRBV28 to TRBJ2-4; D perhaps matches TRBD2 (6 bases). V lost 7 bases to trimming and J lost 0 bases, with 13 bases between them. This CDR3 has 15 amino acids. CDR1 is MDHEN and CDR2 is SYDVKM in the germline V gene. The CDR3 coding sequence is TGTGCCAGCACCCTAGGCGGGGTAGCCAAAAACATTCAGTACTTC. It is translated as CASTLGGVAKNIQYF.

The V and J genes are TRBV11-1 and TRBJ1-1; D gene uncertain. The CDR3 contains 13 residues. Trimming took 3 bases from V and 4 from J, leaving 9 bases between them. CDR1 is SGHAT and CDR2 is FQDESV in the germline V gene (reference sequence). The CDR3 is CASSFARGTEAFF. The CDR3 bases are TGTGCCAGCAGCTTCGCGCGGGGCACTGAAGCTTTCTTT. Drawing the rest from reference TRBV11-1 and TRBJ1-1, the complete variable domain is EAEVAQSPRYKITEKSQAVAFWCDPISGHATLYWYRQILGQGPELLVQFQDESVVDDSQLPKDRFSAERLKGVDSTLKIQPAELGDSAMYLCASSFARGTEAFFGQGTRLTVV.

The rearrangement uses TRBV20-1 and TRBJ2-5; TRBD2 matches 8 bases. The J segment lost 2 bases and the V segment lost 4 bases, leaving 6 bases of the junction unmatched. CDR3 size: 14 residues. CDR1 is DFQATT, CDR2 SNEGSKA, per germline (reference sequence). CDR3 coding DNA: TGCAGTGCTATCGTACTAGCGGTGCAAGAGACCCAGTACTTC. This encodes CSAIVLAVQETQYF.

This clonotype has more than one count but fewer than ten. The chain's CDR3 is CASSQSPADTQYF. The CDR3 nucleotides are TGCGCCAGCAGCCAGAGCCCGGCGGATACGCAGTATTTT. The chain carries TRBV4-3 and TRBJ2-3, with D unresolved. The V gene's germline CDR1 is LGHNA and CDR2 YSLEER. The ends were cut back, 3 bases at V and 6 bases at J, with 10 bases in the middle. This CDR3 spans 13 amino acids.

This chain links TRBV14 with TRBJ1-3; 7 nucleotides match TRBD1. CDR3 length: 14 amino acids. The germline V gene has CDR1 SGHDN and CDR2 FVKESK. The ends lost 1 base at V and 6 bases at J; junction bases unmatched: 3. CDR3 sequence: CASSQAGGTNTIYF. The CDR3, as DNA: TGTGCCAGCAGCCAAGCAGGGGGGACAAACACCATATATTTT. Filled out from reference TRBV14 and TRBJ1-3, the complete variable domain reads EAGVTQFPSHSVIEKGQTVTLRCDPISGHDNLYWYRRVMGKEIKFLLHFVKESKQDESGMPNNRFLAERTGGTYSTLKVQPAELEDSGVYFCASSQAGGTNTIYFGEGSWLTVV.

This sequence joins TRBV5-1 and TRBJ1-1; 11 bases are a match to TRBD1. The CDR3 covers 15 residues. V lost 4 bases and J lost 5; bases outside the gene matches: 7. CDR1 SGHRS and CDR2 YFSETQ come from the germline V gene. CDR3 residues: CASSGRTGGATEAFF. CDR3 DNA sequence: TGCGCCAGCAGCGGGAGGACAGGGGGCGCGACTGAAGCTTTCTTT.

In this sample, this clonotype turned up a few times. The chain carries TRBV5-6 and TRBJ2-3, with 7 bases fitting TRBD2. CDR3 length equals 14 residues. Germline CDR1 and CDR2: SGHDT and YYEEEE. J was trimmed by 4 bases and V by 2 bases; bases with no gene match: 4. CDR3 nucleotide sequence: TGTGCCAGCAGCTTTCGACTAGCCCCAGATACGCAGTATTTT. Its translation: CASSFRLAPDTQYF.

This clonotype was seen more than once but under ten times. This rearrangement joins TRBV27 to TRBJ2-7; 8 bases are a match to TRBD1. This CDR3 region has 15 residues. V was pared by 7 bases and J by 4 bases, with 12 bases of the junction left unmatched. Germline CDR1 is MNHEY and CDR2 is SMNVEV (reference sequence). CDR3 loop: CASKNGLNRGYEQYF. DNA for the CDR3: TGTGCCAGCAAGAACGGTCTAAACAGGGGGTACGAGCAGTACTTC.

This clonotype was counted a few times. CDR3 in amino acids: CASSSPYGSSYEQYF. The CDR3 nucleotides read TGTGCCAGCAGTTCCCCCTATGGGAGCTCCTACGAGCAGTACTTC. This chain links TRBV6-5 with TRBJ2-7, with D tentatively TRBD2 (5 bases). The CDR3 sequence is 15 residues long. Germline V CDR1 and CDR2: MNHEY, SVGAGI. The ends were cut back, 4 bases at V and 0 bases at J, with 13 bases in the middle.

This clonotype came up a few times. This chain uses TRBV27 with TRBJ2-3; TRBD2 aligns across 11 bases. The V gene's germline CDR1 is MNHEY and CDR2 SMNVEV (reference sequence). With V trimmed by 5 bases and J by 3 bases, 7 bases remained unmatched. The CDR3 loop spans 16 amino acids. CDR3 nucleotide sequence: TGTGCCAGCAGTAAATATAGCGGGAGGGCAACAGATACGCAGTATTTT. It translates to CASSKYSGRATDTQYF.

The sample holds a few counts of this clonotype. The rearrangement joins TRBV25-1 to TRBJ2-5; 8 positions match TRBD1. CDR1 MGHDK and CDR2 SYGVNS come from the germline V gene. The CDR3 loop spans 15 amino acids. The V segment lost 4 bases and the J segment 2 bases; nucleotides outside the gene matches: 6. The CDR3: CASSASGTGQETQYF. The CDR3 nucleotides are TGTGCCAGCAGTGCCTCCGGGACAGGACAAGAGACCCAGTACTTC.

This chain links TRBV3-1 with TRBJ2-3, with TRBD2 matching over 11 bases. V lost 1 base, J lost 11 bases, and 5 bases stayed unmatched. Germline-derived CDR1 and CDR2 are LGHDT and YNNKEL (reference sequence). This CDR3 has 14 residues. DNA for the CDR3: TGTGCCAGCAGCCAAGTGGGACTAGCGGTCAAGCAGTATTTT. This encodes CASSQVGLAVKQYF.

There are a few counts of this clonotype. This chain uses TRBV20-1 with TRBJ1-2; D not certain. Trimming left V 5 bases short and J 7 bases short, with 11 bases between. The CDR3 is 11 residues long. Germline CDR1 and CDR2: DFQATT and SNEGSKA (reference sequence). The chain's CDR3 is CSAFRTSGYTF. For the CDR3, the DNA is TGCAGTGCTTTCCGTACCAGTGGCTACACCTTC.

This clonotype was observed once. The rearrangement uses TRBV19 and TRBJ2-2; D could derive from TRBD1 or TRBD2 (5 bases each). The CDR3 is 15 amino acids. V was shortened by 9 bases and J by 7 bases, with 21 bases between the two germline ends. Germline assignment: CDR1 LNHDA and CDR2 SQIVND (reference sequence). In DNA, the CDR3 is TGTGCCAGCAGATGGGCCGGGGCAGGAAACGGGGAGCTGTTTTTT. It translates to CASRWAGAGNGELFF.

This clonotype was seen only a few times. The chain couples TRBV10-3 to TRBJ2-1; D remains ambiguous. V was cut by 6 bases and J by 5 bases, with 8 bases left in between. CDR1 and CDR2 (germline): ENHRY, SYGVKD. This CDR3 region has 12 residues. The CDR3 nucleotides read TGTGCCATCAGGAGCAATGACAATGAGCAGTTCTTC. Translating gives CAIRSNDNEQFF.

The rearrangement joins TRBV20-1 to TRBJ1-1, with 7 bases identical to TRBD1. Germline loops: CDR1 DFQATT, CDR2 SNEGSKA (reference sequence). The CDR3 loop spans 13 amino acids. V dropped 6 bases and J dropped 7; count of bases not matched to a gene: 11. The CDR3 sequence is CSAAWIRDSEAFF. As DNA, the CDR3 is TGCAGTGCCGCATGGATCAGGGACAGTGAAGCTTTCTTT.

The CDR3 DNA follows: TGCAGTGCTAGAGATCCCAGGACTCTTGGTGAGCAGTTCTTC. Its translation is CSARDPRTLGEQFF. The chain couples TRBV20-1 to TRBJ2-1, with D perhaps matching TRBD2 (5 bases). The germline V gene has CDR1 DFQATT and CDR2 SNEGSKA (reference sequence). The CDR3 runs 14 residues. Trimming pared 0 bases from V and 9 bases from J, leaving 15 bases between.

The gene calls are TRBV5-4 and TRBJ1-1; TRBD1 is a possible D gene (5 bases). The CDR3 has 15 residues. Germline CDR1 is SGHNT and CDR2 is YYREEE (reference sequence). The germline V and J ends were trimmed by 0 bases and 6 bases, with 15 bases remaining between them. CDR3 in DNA: TGTGCCAGCAGCTTGGAGGGCAGGGCTCGCGCTGAAGCTTTCTTT. This codes for CASSLEGRARAEAFF.

The chain carries TRBV7-2 and TRBJ1-1; D not resolved. The ends were cut back, 6 bases at V and 0 bases at J, with 8 bases in the middle. The CDR3 consists of 13 residues. From germline, CDR1 is SGHTA and CDR2 FQGNSA. The CDR3 region has the DNA TGTGCCAGCAGAATTACGGTGAACACTGAAGCTTTCTTT. Protein product: CASRITVNTEAFF.

This clonotype was picked up one time. The CDR3 protein is CAKTSGRSPTDTQYF. The DNA for the CDR3 is TGTGCCAAGACTAGCGGGAGATCACCCACAGATACGCAGTATTTT. This chain uses TRBV30 with TRBJ2-3; TRBD2 aligns across 12 bases. Trimming cost V 8 bases and J 2 bases; bases outside gene matches: 8. Germline V gene sequence: CDR1 GTSNPN, CDR2 SVGIG (reference sequence). The CDR3 has 15 amino acids.

The V gene is TRBV11-2, the J gene TRBJ2-3, with D hard to call. The germline CDR1 and CDR2 sequences are SGHAT and FQNNGV. This CDR3 contains 13 residues. V dropped 6 bases and J dropped 2 bases, with 9 bases sitting between them. CDR3 DNA: TGTGCCAGCAGACTATGGACCACAGATACGCAGTATTTT. This encodes CASRLWTTDTQYF.

The chain combines TRBV4-2 with TRBJ2-1; D unclear. The CDR3 extends over 15 amino acids. Germline V lookup: CDR1 LGHNA, CDR2 YNFKEQ. V gave up 1 base and J gave up 3 bases, with 10 bases separating them. The CDR3 DNA reads TGTGCCAGCAGCCAAGTCGGCGGCCGCTACAATGAGCAGTTCTTC. Residues: CASSQVGGRYNEQFF.

This chain connects TRBV20-1 to TRBJ2-1; tentative D call: TRBD1 (6 bases). The length of the CDR3 is 12 residues. Germline V gene sequence: CDR1 DFQATT, CDR2 SNEGSKA (reference sequence). V dropped 5 bases and J dropped 10 bases, with 15 bases sitting between them. The CDR3 here is CSARYRVEEQFF. CDR3 sequence (DNA): TGCAGTGCTCGATACAGGGTGGAAGAGCAGTTCTTC.

The sample holds a few counts of this clonotype. The chain links TRBV29-1 to TRBJ2-1, with 7 bases lining up with TRBD2. In germline, CDR1 is SQVTM, CDR2 ANQGSEA. This CDR3 comprises 14 residues. Trimming at V came to 5 bases and at J to 8 bases, leaving 12 bases not matched to a gene. CDR3 coding DNA: TGCAGCGTTAGGGCGGGAGTAGGTCTGGATGAGCAGTTCTTC. Encoded protein: CSVRAGVGLDEQFF.

The V gene is TRBV6-5, the J gene TRBJ2-7; 12 positions match TRBD2. V dropped 4 bases and J dropped 0; count of bases not matched to a gene: 4. CDR1 is MNHEY, CDR2 SVGAGI, per germline. The CDR3 is made up of 16 amino acids. The CDR3 coding sequence is TGTGCCAGCAGTTCCGGACTAGCGGGGCCCTCCTACGAGCAGTACTTC. This sequence encodes CASSSGLAGPSYEQYF.

The chain employs TRBV12-3 or TRBV12-4 and TRBJ1-1, with D possibly TRBD1 on 5 matching bases. This CDR3 has 14 residues. Trimming took off 6 bases at V and 0 bases at J, with 11 bases between the two ends. The CDR3 loop reads CASSRGGVNTEAFF. The CDR3 DNA reads as TGTGCCAGCAGCCGGGGGGGGGTGAACACTGAAGCTTTCTTT.

This clonotype was detected a few times. CDR3 DNA sequence: TGTGCCAGCAGACCAGGGGACAGATTTATTCACAATGAGCAGTTCTTC. Residues: CASRPGDRFIHNEQFF. V is TRBV6-2 or TRBV6-3 and J is TRBJ2-1; TRBD1 matches 7 bases. The CDR3 has 16 amino acids. CDR1 and CDR2 from the germline V gene are MNHEY and SVGEGT. The V and J ends lost 6 bases and 5 bases, in that order; junction bases with no gene match: 13.